This TCR beta chain was captured in a study of cytomegalovirus exposure and HLA in healthy donors. To note about this clone: Its antigen is currently unknown.

Study-wide findings and caveats: Rarity characterized most TCR sequences, yet some public TCRs appeared in many donors. The classifier reportedly diagnosed cytomegalovirus status with high sensitivity and specificity. Altogether, 160 or so TCR beta chains were recorded as cytomegalovirus-associated. The CMV antigen specificity of a few CMV-associated chains was confirmed through in vitro analysis.

TCRdb's table, derived via immunoSEQ multiplex PCR, lists solely in-frame clones and lacks some. The repertoire holds tens of thousands of clones, with 93% as singletons. The sequence came from a woman aged 25 to 45 in good health and CMV-seronegative. The sample consisted of PBMCs.

The CDR3 is CASSSTSGYLETQYF. Here the CDR3 DNA reads TGCGCCAGCAGCTCGACTAGCGGGTACCTAGAGACCCAGTACTTC. The chain links TRBV5-1 to TRBJ2-5; 10 bases align to TRBD2. V was pared by 3 bases and J by 4 bases, with 6 bases of the junction left unmatched. In germline, CDR1 is SGHRS, CDR2 YFSETQ. CDR3 length: 15 residues.